A single sample is the source of the 32 T cell receptor beta chains below, sequenced in a study of blood T cell repertoires in COVID-19. Profiled with immunoSEQ multiplex PCR; TCRdb holds only in-frame clones, not every one. The sample has around 400,000 clones, roughly 86% seen once. Input material: PBMCs or T cells enriched from blood (not recorded which). All receptors come from a woman in her thirties who had recovered from COVID-19.

The chain combines TRBV2 with TRBJ2-1; 8 bases are a match to TRBD1. Trimming took 6 bases from V and 7 from J; bases not matched to a gene: 2. Per the germline V gene, CDR1 is SNHLY and CDR2 is FYNNEI. This CDR3 is 12 amino acids long. CDR3 residues: CASRTGVNEQFF. CDR3 in DNA: TGTGCCAGCAGGACAGGGGTAAATGAGCAGTTCTTC.

This chain links TRBV6-1 with TRBJ1-2; D is unresolved. The CDR3 contains 13 residues. Trimming pared 3 bases from V and 4 bases from J, leaving 9 bases between. Germline V CDR1 and CDR2: MNHNS, SASEGT. The CDR3 loop reads CASSDRSAYGYTF. The CDR3 region has the DNA TGTGCCAGCAGTGATCGCAGCGCCTATGGCTACACCTTC.

V gene TRBV28 combines with J gene TRBJ1-1, with D unclear. The CDR3 loop spans 14 amino acids. Per germline, CDR1 MDHEN and CDR2 SYDVKM. V shed 0 bases and J shed 2 bases, with 7 bases lying between them. Written as DNA, the CDR3 is TGTGCCAGCAGTTTATGGGAGGGTAACACTGAAGCTTTCTTT. This gives the protein CASSLWEGNTEAFF.

The chain employs TRBV18 and TRBJ1-5; D gene uncertain. Germline V gene lookup returns CDR1 KGHSH and CDR2 LQKENI. V lost 3 bases to trimming and J lost 5 bases, with 11 bases between them. This CDR3 comprises 14 residues. The CDR3 coding sequence is TGTGCCAGCTCACCGACCCAGAGGCATCAGCCCCAGCATTTT. It codes for CASSPTQRHQPQHF.

The genes are TRBV6-5 and TRBJ1-5, with 7 bases lining up with TRBD1. V shed 10 bases and J 4 bases; nucleotides not matched to a gene: 7. In germline, CDR1 is MNHEY, CDR2 SVGAGI. CDR3 length: 13 amino acids. CDR3 loop: CATHRGPNQPQHF. In DNA form, the CDR3 reads TGTGCCACCCACAGGGGCCCTAATCAGCCCCAGCATTTT.

This rearrangement joins TRBV10-3 to TRBJ2-7; 9 bases are shared with TRBD2. Germline trimming cut 3 bases from V and 2 bases from J; bases unmatched to any gene: 2. The germline gives CDR1 ENHRY, CDR2 SYGVKD. This CDR3 has 14 residues. This CDR3 is CAISEAGGTYEQYF. CDR3 sequence (DNA): TGTGCCATCAGTGAAGCGGGGGGAACCTACGAGCAGTACTTC.

The chain couples TRBV11-2 to TRBJ2-2, with D perhaps matching TRBD2 (6 bases). Germline loops: CDR1 SGHAT, CDR2 FQNNGV. There are 13 residues in the CDR3. V was shortened by 3 bases and J by 5 bases, with 7 bases between the two germline ends. Here the CDR3 reads CASSFGSTGELFF. The CDR3 nucleotides read TGTGCCAGCAGCTTCGGGAGTACCGGGGAGCTGTTTTTT.

This chain uses TRBV24-1 with TRBJ1-2, with 8 positions matching TRBD1. Germline V gene sequence: CDR1 KGHDR, CDR2 SFDVKD. The length of the CDR3 is 14 residues. The V gene end was trimmed by 2 bases and the J gene end by 7 bases; junction bases not matched to a gene: 5. CDR3 in amino acids: CATSDSPDRGGYTF. The CDR3 nucleotides are TGTGCCACCAGTGATTCTCCAGACAGGGGTGGCTACACCTTC.

The V gene is TRBV15, the J gene TRBJ2-7, with 8 bases that match TRBD2. CDR3 length equals 15 residues. CDR1 and CDR2 (germline): LNHNV, YYDKDF (reference sequence). V shed 3 bases and J 5 bases; nucleotides not matched to a gene: 9. The chain's CDR3 is CATSRGSGTFNEQYF. CDR3 in DNA: TGTGCCACCAGCAGGGGTAGCGGGACCTTCAACGAGCAGTACTTC.

Only one count was recorded for this clone. This chain joins TRBV25-1 and TRBJ1-6; possibly TRBD1 for D (6 bases). The V end was cut by 2 bases, the J end by 7 bases, with 12 bases between. The CDR3 is made up of 15 amino acids. Per germline, CDR1 MGHDK and CDR2 SYGVNS. The CDR3, as DNA: TGTGCCAGCAGTGAAGCAGGGGATCTCAATTCACCCCTCCACTTT. This translates into CASSEAGDLNSPLHF.

The rearrangement links TRBV5-6 to TRBJ2-5, with 8 nucleotides matching TRBD2. Germline V gives CDR1 SGHDT, CDR2 YYEEEE. After removal of 4 bases from V and 1 base from J, the junction contained 3 bases not matched to a gene. The CDR3 spans 14 residues. This chain's CDR3 is CASSPGGGQETQYF. The DNA of the CDR3 is TGTGCCAGCAGCCCGGGAGGGGGCCAAGAGACCCAGTACTTC.

This clone came up once. This chain uses TRBV2 with TRBJ2-7; D might be TRBD2 (5 bases). The germline V gene encodes CDR1 SNHLY and CDR2 FYNNEI. The V gene lost 3 bases and the J gene lost 9 bases, with 18 bases spanning the gap. The CDR3 sequence is 14 residues long. The CDR3 here is CASSDMVDSMGQYF. In nucleotides, the CDR3 is TGTGCCAGCAGTGACATGGTGGACTCGATGGGGCAGTACTTC.

The V call is TRBV27, the J call TRBJ1-2, with D unclear. Trimming removed 6 bases from V and 4 bases from J, with 18 bases in between. The CDR3 is 15 residues long. The germline CDR1 and CDR2 sequences are MNHEY and SMNVEV (reference sequence). Here the CDR3 reads CASSTRETGFYGYTF. In DNA form, the CDR3 reads TGTGCCAGCAGCACCCGGGAGACCGGATTCTATGGCTACACCTTC.

The J gene is TRBJ2-2, the V gene TRBV4-2; D possibly corresponds to TRBD2 (6 bases). The CDR3 covers 16 residues. Trimming took 0 bases from V and 3 from J, leaving 11 bases between them. Looked up from germline, CDR1 is LGHNA and CDR2 is YNFKEQ. The CDR3 protein is CASSQDGGRDTGELFF. CDR3 DNA: TGTGCCAGCAGCCAAGACGGGGGTAGGGACACCGGGGAGCTGTTTTTT.

This chain uses TRBV6-9 with TRBJ2-3; 7 positions agree with TRBD2. The germline gives CDR1 MNHGY, CDR2 SVAAGI. CDR3 length equals 15 residues. V shed 4 bases and J 2 bases; nucleotides not matched to a gene: 6. The CDR3 sequence: CASSFTSAFTDTQYF. The CDR3, as DNA: TGTGCCAGCAGTTTCACTAGCGCCTTCACAGATACGCAGTATTTT.

This chain links TRBV3-1 (or the pseudogene TRBV3-2) with TRBJ1-2; a weak D match, TRBD1 (6 bases). CDR1 is LGHDT, CDR2 YNNKEL, per germline (reference sequence). The CDR3 extends over 14 amino acids. Trimming shortened V by 7 bases and J by 8 bases, and 20 bases separated the two germline ends. CDR3 protein: CASTPTNRERGYTF. The CDR3 nucleotides are TGTGCCAGCACCCCTACTAACAGGGAGAGGGGCTACACCTTC.

The rearrangement links TRBV7-2 to TRBJ2-2; 9 nucleotides match TRBD2. Germline loops: CDR1 SGHTA, CDR2 FQGNSA. With 3 bases clipped from V and 2 bases from J, the junction kept 4 bases outside the gene matches. This CDR3 comprises 16 residues. CDR3 sequence reads: CASSLAGGTNTGELFF. CDR3 DNA: TGTGCCAGCAGCTTGGCGGGGGGGACAAACACCGGGGAGCTGTTTTTT.

A single count supports this clone. The genes are TRBV5-1 and TRBJ2-2; D perhaps matches TRBD1 (6 bases). CDR1 and CDR2 (germline): SGHRS, YFSETQ. This CDR3 is built from 15 residues. The germline V and J ends were trimmed by 4 bases and 7 bases, with 17 bases remaining between them. CDR3 in amino acids: CASSLTGAQGGELFF. The CDR3 DNA sequence: TGCGCCAGCAGCCTGACAGGTGCCCAGGGCGGGGAGCTGTTTTTT.

This chain uses TRBV2 with TRBJ1-3, with D possibly matching TRBD1 (6 bases). Per the germline V gene, CDR1 is SNHLY and CDR2 is FYNNEI. V was pared by 6 bases and J by 5 bases, with 17 bases between. The CDR3 is made up of 15 amino acids. CDR3 coding DNA: TGTGCCAGCAGCGCTCGGGACATCACACGAAACACCATATATTTT. Residues: CASSARDITRNTIYF.

CDR3 DNA sequence: TGTGCCATCAGGGGGACTAGCGGGGGGCGTAACACCGGGGAGCTGTTTTTT. Protein product: CAIRGTSGGRNTGELFF. The chain combines TRBV10-3 with TRBJ2-2; 15 nucleotides align to TRBD2. The V segment lost 6 bases and the J segment 2 bases; nucleotides outside the gene matches: 4. Germline CDR1 ENHRY, CDR2 SYGVKD. This CDR3 region has 17 residues.

The chain uses TRBV11-2 and TRBJ2-2; 8 nucleotides agree with TRBD1. Germline-derived CDR1 and CDR2 are SGHAT and FQNNGV. This CDR3 is built from 14 residues. J was trimmed by 1 base and V by 9 bases; bases with no gene match: 4. The CDR3 is CASRGTGNTGELFF. The CDR3 nucleotides are TGTGCCAGTAGGGGGACAGGGAACACCGGGGAGCTGTTTTTT. The full variable domain, with the rest looked up from reference TRBV11-2 and TRBJ2-2, is EAGVAQSPRYKIIEKRQSVAFWCNPISGHATLYWYQQILGQGPKLLIQFQNNGVVDDSQLPKDRFSAERLKGVDSTLKIQPAKLEDSAVYLCASRGTGNTGELFFGEGSRLTVL.

This chain joins TRBV19 and TRBJ1-2; 7 bases are shared with TRBD1. The CDR3 length is 15 residues. V lost 10 bases to trimming and J lost 3 bases; unmatched junction nucleotides: 14. The germline V gene encodes CDR1 LNHDA and CDR2 SQIVND (reference sequence). CDR3 in amino acids: CATNDREARDYGYTF. CDR3 nucleotide sequence: TGTGCCACCAATGACAGGGAGGCTCGGGACTATGGCTACACCTTC.

The genes are TRBV4-2 and TRBJ1-4; 8 nucleotides agree with TRBD1. The CDR3 covers 14 residues. Germline V CDR1 and CDR2: LGHNA, YNFKEQ. V lost 4 bases and J lost 7; bases outside the gene matches: 5. DNA of the CDR3: TGTGCCAGCAGCCTCCTGGACAGGGCTGAAAAACTGTTTTTT. Translated: CASSLLDRAEKLFF.

The V call is TRBV11-2, the J call TRBJ2-2, with 7 bases fitting TRBD1. Unmatched junction bases numbered 11, after V lost 5 bases and J lost 5 bases. CDR1 and CDR2 from the germline V gene are SGHAT and FQNNGV. This CDR3 region has 16 residues. DNA of the CDR3: TGTGCCAGCAGCCCAATCACAGGACAGGCAACCGGGGAGCTGTTTTTT. Amino acids: CASSPITGQATGELFF.

This chain connects TRBV7-2 to TRBJ2-3, with 8 bases that match TRBD2. Germline V gene lookup returns CDR1 SGHTA and CDR2 FQGNSA. V lost 7 bases, J lost 1 base, and 7 bases stayed unmatched. The CDR3 sequence is 15 residues long. The chain's CDR3 is CASTPGGAGTDTQYF. The CDR3 DNA sequence: TGTGCCAGCACCCCGGGAGGGGCGGGCACAGATACGCAGTATTTT.

This rearrangement joins TRBV18 to TRBJ1-2, with TRBD1 matching 11 bases. Germline trimming cut 0 bases from V and 5 bases from J; bases unmatched to any gene: 2. The CDR3 covers 15 residues. Germline lookup yields CDR1 KGHSH and CDR2 LQKENI. CDR3 loop: CASSPPGQGVYGYTF. The DNA for the CDR3 is TGTGCCAGCTCACCACCGGGACAGGGGGTTTATGGCTACACCTTC. The full variable domain, completed using reference TRBV18 and TRBJ1-2, is NAGVMQNPRHLVRRRGQEARLRCSPMKGHSHVYWYRQLPEEGLKFMVYLQKENIIDESGMPKERFSAEFPKEGPSILRIQQVVRGDSAAYFCASSPPGQGVYGYTFGSGTRLTVV.

This chain uses TRBV5-1 with TRBJ2-7; 8 bases line up with TRBD1. Unmatched junction bases numbered 9, after V lost 4 bases and J lost 9 bases. The V gene's germline CDR1 is SGHRS and CDR2 YFSETQ. This CDR3 has 13 amino acids. CDR3 protein: CASSPRTGMGQYF. The DNA of the CDR3 is TGCGCCAGCAGCCCCCGGACAGGGATGGGGCAGTACTTC.

The rearrangement joins TRBV24-1 to TRBJ2-1, with D maybe TRBD1 (6 bases). This CDR3 spans 16 amino acids. Germline CDR1 and CDR2: KGHDR and SFDVKD. V was trimmed by 1 base and J by 8 bases, leaving 17 bases between them. The CDR3 DNA reads TGTGCCACCAGTGATTTAGGGGGTACCACAGTGGATGAGCAGTTCTTC. Its translation: CATSDLGGTTVDEQFF.

The chain has TRBV2 and TRBJ2-2; possible D gene TRBD1, 6 bases. The ends were cut back, 8 bases at V and 6 bases at J, with 16 bases in the middle. The CDR3 spans 14 residues. Germline V gene data show CDR1 as SNHLY and CDR2 as FYNNEI. The CDR3 loop reads CASETGRLAGELFF. CDR3 in DNA: TGTGCCAGCGAAACAGGGCGTCTTGCCGGGGAGCTGTTTTTT.

In this sample, this clone turned up a few times. The chain combines TRBV6-4 with TRBJ1-5; D is undetermined. Trimming cost V 6 bases and J 4 bases, with 10 bases left between them. The CDR3 sequence is 13 residues long. CDR1 MRHNA and CDR2 SNTAGT come from the germline V gene. The CDR3 DNA sequence: TGTGCCAGCAGGGGAGACCCGAATCAGCCCCAGCATTTT. It yields the protein CASRGDPNQPQHF.

The chain recombines TRBV21-1 with TRBJ2-7; the table's D call, TRBD2, was not checked against the DNA. TRBV21-1 has pseudogene status. The CDR3 runs 16 residues. The CDR3 is CASSKGNSRLTVEQYF. The CDR3 DNA follows: TGTGCCAGCAGCAAAGGGAATAGCAGATTAACCGTCGAGCAGTACTTC.

The chain employs TRBV6-1 and TRBJ1-5, with D perhaps TRBD1 (6 bases). Looked up from germline, CDR1 is MNHNS and CDR2 is SASEGT. V was cut by 3 bases and J by 4 bases, with 13 bases left in between. This CDR3 is 15 amino acids long. For the CDR3, the DNA is TGTGCCAGCAGTGATCAGGGGCTAATAAATCAGCCCCAGCATTTT. Amino acid sequence: CASSDQGLINQPQHF.